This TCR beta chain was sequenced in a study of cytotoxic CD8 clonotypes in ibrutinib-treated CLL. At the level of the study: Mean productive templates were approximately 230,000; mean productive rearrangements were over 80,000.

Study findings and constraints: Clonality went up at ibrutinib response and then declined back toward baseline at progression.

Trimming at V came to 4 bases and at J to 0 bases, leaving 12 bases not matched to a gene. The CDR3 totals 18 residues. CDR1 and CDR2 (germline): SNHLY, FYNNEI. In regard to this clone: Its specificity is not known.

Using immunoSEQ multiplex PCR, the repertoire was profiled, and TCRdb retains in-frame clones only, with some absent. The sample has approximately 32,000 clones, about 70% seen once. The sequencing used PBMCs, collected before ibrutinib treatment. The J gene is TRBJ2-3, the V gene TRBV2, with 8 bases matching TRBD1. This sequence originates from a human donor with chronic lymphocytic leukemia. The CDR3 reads CASSANTRTGTSTDTQYF. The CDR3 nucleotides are TGTGCCAGCAGTGCCAACACCCGGACAGGGACTAGCACAGATACGCAGTATTTT. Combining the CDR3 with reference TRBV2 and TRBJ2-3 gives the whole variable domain EPEVTQTPSHQVTQMGQEVILRCVPISNHLYFYWYRQILGQKVEFLVSFYNNEISEKSEIFDDQFSVERPDGSNFTLKIRSTKLEDSAMYFCASSANTRTGTSTDTQYFGPGTRLTVL.